This is a list of T cell receptor beta chains from one sample in a study of blood T cells in healthy people across ages. TCRdb re-analysed the 5' RACE reads in MiXCR, keeping a single row per CDR3 protein. The table lists 590,000 or so distinct CDR3 sequences, approximately 30% of them singletons, with around 16% in the top ten. Sequencing was performed on blood. All receptors derive from a woman over 75 in good health. Each CDR3 is given with its conserved first and last residue. The D gene is left open where the match is weak. Where a row states a size, it is once, few, many or the class of an expanded clone; other rows omit it.

clone_size j_call d_call cdr3_length v_call cdr3_nt cdr3_aa
. TRBJ1-1 . 14 TRBV19 TGTGCCAGTAGTATAGACCATCGGAACACTGAAGCTTTCTTT CASSIDHRNTEAFF
many TRBJ2-1 TRBD2 16 TRBV5-5 TGTGCCAGCAGCCCGGGACTAGCGGCACCCTACAATGAGCAGTTCTTC CASSPGLAAPYNEQFF
few TRBJ2-1 TRBD2 17 TRBV5-1 TGCGCCAGCAGCTTGTACCCGCCGCGGGAGGGCTTGTATGAGCAGTTCTTC CASSLYPPREGLYEQFF
few TRBJ1-2 . 12 TRBV28 TGTGCCAGCGGCGGGCAGCACTATGGCTACACCTTC CASGGQHYGYTF
. TRBJ2-2 . 14 TRBV13 TGTGCCAGCGGGGTGGGGTTGAACACCGGGGAGCTGTTTTTT CASGVGLNTGELFF
. TRBJ1-4 . 15 TRBV18 TGTGCCAGCTCATCCCGGGAGGCTTATAATGAAAAACTGTTTTTT CASSSREAYNEKLFF
. TRBJ1-1 TRBD1 12 TRBV20-1 TGCAGTGCCGGACAGGAGAACACTGAAGCTTTCTTT CSAGQENTEAFF
few TRBJ1-5 . 15 TRBV20-1 TGCAGTGCTGGAGATAGTACTTATAGCAATCAGCCCCAGCATTTT CSAGDSTYSNQPQHF
many TRBJ2-1 TRBD2 16 TRBV15 TGTGCCACCAGCAGAGGCTTAGCGGGGGGGCCCGATGAGCAGTTCTTC CATSRGLAGGPDEQFF
. TRBJ2-7 TRBD2 14 TRBV5-1 TGCGCCAGCAGCCCGGGACTAGCGGACCACGAGCAGTACTTC CASSPGLADHEQYF
. TRBJ2-4 . 13 TRBV29-1 TGCAGCGTTAGGTTTCCCGCGAGTCCAGAGCAGTACTTC CSVRFPASPEQYF
few TRBJ1-1 TRBD1 14 TRBV6-5 TGTGCCAGCAGGCAAGGGGGCTCGAACACTGAAGCTTTCTTT CASRQGGSNTEAFF
many TRBJ2-7 . 15 TRBV27 TGTGCCAGCAGTAGACGGACAGAACCCTCCTACGAGCAGTACTTC CASSRRTEPSYEQYF
many TRBJ2-7 . 12 TRBV18 TGTGCCAGCTCACCACCCACTAACGAGCAGTACTTC CASSPPTNEQYF
many TRBJ1-2 . 14 TRBV4-2 TGTGCCAGCAGCCAAGTCGACGCAGACTATGGCTACACCTTC CASSQVDADYGYTF
. TRBJ1-1 TRBD1 15 TRBV6-1 TGTGCCGGCAGAGCTGACAGGGCCCTGAACACTGAAGCTTTCTTT CAGRADRALNTEAFF
many TRBJ2-1 . 14 TRBV15 TGTGCCACCAGCAGCATTCGGGGCTCCAATGAGCAGTTCTTC CATSSIRGSNEQFF
many TRBJ2-1 TRBD1 15 TRBV7-2 TGTGCCAGCAGCTTAGACGGGACAGGGGACGGTGAGCAGTTCTTC CASSLDGTGDGEQFF
few TRBJ2-7 TRBD1 17 TRBV5-1 TGCGCCAGCAGCACAGGACCCGGGACAGGGGGCTGGGACGAGCAGTACTTC CASSTGPGTGGWDEQYF
. TRBJ2-7 . 14 TRBV5-1 TGCGCCAGCAGCCTCCCGGGGAATCGGGACGAGCAGTACTTC CASSLPGNRDEQYF
. TRBJ1-5 TRBD1 16 TRBV9 TGTGCCAGCAGCCCAGGACCCGGGACAGCCCCAGGGCCCCAGCATTTT CASSPGPGTAPGPQHF
many TRBJ2-7 . 13 TRBV2 TGTGCCAGCAGGGGGACCGCTGGCTACGAGCAGTACTTC CASRGTAGYEQYF
many TRBJ1-1 . 15 TRBV27 TGTGCCAGCAGTCGCGGCCCAGGGAGGAGGACTGAAGCTTTCTTT CASSRGPGRRTEAFF
. TRBJ2-7 TRBD2 15 TRBV20-1 TGCAGTGCTAGAGATGCAAAGCGGGAGTTGTACGAGCAGTACTTC CSARDAKRELYEQYF
many TRBJ1-6 . 16 TRBV20-1 TGCAGTGCTAGACGAACGGGGAGCTCCTATAATTCACCCCTCCACTTT CSARRTGSSYNSPLHF
. TRBJ2-7 TRBD1 14 TRBV7-9 TGTGCCAGCAGCACGCAGGGGGCCATCTACGAGCAGTACTTC CASSTQGAIYEQYF
. TRBJ2-7 . 15 TRBV5-1 TGCGCCAGCAGCTTGGGTGTGACAGCAAGAAACGAGCAGTACTTC CASSLGVTARNEQYF
many TRBJ2-7 TRBD2 16 TRBV28 TGTGCCAGCAGCCCCGTGGCGGGGGGGCGGTCCTACGAGCAGTACTTC CASSPVAGGRSYEQYF
. TRBJ1-2 . 14 TRBV12-3/TRBV12-4 TGTGCCAGCAGCCTCATACAGGGAAGGTACGGCTACACCTTC CASSLIQGRYGYTF
many TRBJ2-1 TRBD1 16 TRBV7-9 TGTGCCAGCAGCGGACGACAGGGCTCGTCTTACAATGAGCAGTTCTTC CASSGRQGSSYNEQFF
many TRBJ2-7 TRBD1 15 TRBV29-1 TGCAGCGTGGGACAGGGAATCAGTTACGGCCACGAGCAGTACTTC CSVGQGISYGHEQYF
few TRBJ1-2 . 17 TRBV4-2 TGTGCCAGCAGCCAAGATATAAATATAGTGCAGCTCTATGGCTACACCTTC CASSQDINIVQLYGYTF
. TRBJ2-7 . 14 TRBV7-9 TGTGCCAGCAGCCCTAACGTCCGGGCCACCGAGCAGTACTTC CASSPNVRATEQYF
once TRBJ2-7 TRBD1 15 TRBV9 TGTGCCAGCAGCGTAGGAGGGACAGTGTCCTACGAGCAGTACTTC CASSVGGTVSYEQYF
. TRBJ1-1 TRBD1 16 TRBV12-3/TRBV12-4 TGTGCCAGCAGAAATTTAGGGGGCTTCTGGGACACTGAAGCTTTCTTT CASRNLGGFWDTEAFF
. TRBJ2-3 TRBD1 13 TRBV20-1 TGCAGTGTTAAGCAGGGGGCCCCAGATACGCAGTATTTT CSVKQGAPDTQYF
few TRBJ1-2 TRBD1 15 TRBV7-8 TGTGCCAGCAGCCTAGGAAACGACAGGGGCAGCGGCTACACCTTC CASSLGNDRGSGYTF
few TRBJ2-1 TRBD2 16 TRBV9 TGTGCCAGCAACGCCCTAGCGGGGGGCTCCTACAATGAGCAGTTCTTC CASNALAGGSYNEQFF